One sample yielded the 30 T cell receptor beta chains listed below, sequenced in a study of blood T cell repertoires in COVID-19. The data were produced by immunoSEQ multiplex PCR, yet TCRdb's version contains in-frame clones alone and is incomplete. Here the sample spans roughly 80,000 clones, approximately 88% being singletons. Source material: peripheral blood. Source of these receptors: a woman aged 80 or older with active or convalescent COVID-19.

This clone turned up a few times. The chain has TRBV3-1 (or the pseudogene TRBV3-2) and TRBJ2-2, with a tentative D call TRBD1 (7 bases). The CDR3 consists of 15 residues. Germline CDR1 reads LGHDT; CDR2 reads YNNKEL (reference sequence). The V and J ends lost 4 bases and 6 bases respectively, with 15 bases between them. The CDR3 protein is CASSPRTGGAGELFF. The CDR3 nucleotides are TGTGCCAGCAGCCCTCGGACAGGAGGGGCCGGGGAGCTGTTTTTT.

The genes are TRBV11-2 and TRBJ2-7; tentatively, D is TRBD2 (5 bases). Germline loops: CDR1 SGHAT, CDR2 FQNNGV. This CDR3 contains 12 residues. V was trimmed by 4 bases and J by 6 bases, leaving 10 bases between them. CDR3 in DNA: TGTGCCAGCAGCTCGGGGAAGGCCGAGCAGTACTTC. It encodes CASSSGKAEQYF.

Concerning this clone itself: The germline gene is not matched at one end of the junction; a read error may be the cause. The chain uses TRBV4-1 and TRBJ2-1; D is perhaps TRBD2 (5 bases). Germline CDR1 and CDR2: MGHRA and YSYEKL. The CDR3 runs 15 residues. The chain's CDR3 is CASSHTRTSSNEQFF. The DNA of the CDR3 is TGCGCCAGCAGCCATACTAGAACCTCCTCCAATGAGCAGTTCTTC.

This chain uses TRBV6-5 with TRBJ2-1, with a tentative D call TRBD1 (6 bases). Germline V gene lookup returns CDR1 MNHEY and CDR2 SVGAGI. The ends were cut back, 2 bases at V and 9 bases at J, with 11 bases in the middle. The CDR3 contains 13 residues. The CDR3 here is CASSYHRVSEQFF. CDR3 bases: TGTGCCAGCAGTTACCACAGGGTCAGTGAGCAGTTCTTC.

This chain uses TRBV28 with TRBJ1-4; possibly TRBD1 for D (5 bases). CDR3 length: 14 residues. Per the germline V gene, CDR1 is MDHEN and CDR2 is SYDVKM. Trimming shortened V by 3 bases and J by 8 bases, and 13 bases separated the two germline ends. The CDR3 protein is CASSLGGGNEKLFF. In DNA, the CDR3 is TGTGCCAGCAGTTTGGGGGGAGGAAACGAAAAACTGTTTTTT.

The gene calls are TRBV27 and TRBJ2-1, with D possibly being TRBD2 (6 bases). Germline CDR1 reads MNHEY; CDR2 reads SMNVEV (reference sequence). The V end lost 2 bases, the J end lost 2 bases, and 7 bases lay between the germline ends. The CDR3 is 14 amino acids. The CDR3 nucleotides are TGTGCCAGCAGTTTACGCGGGGCCTACAATGAGCAGTTCTTC. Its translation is CASSLRGAYNEQFF.

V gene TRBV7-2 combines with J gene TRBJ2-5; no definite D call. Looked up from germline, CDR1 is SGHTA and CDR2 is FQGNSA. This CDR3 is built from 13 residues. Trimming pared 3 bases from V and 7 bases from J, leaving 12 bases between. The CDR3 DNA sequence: TGTGCCAGCAGCTTGGCCAGTGATGGGACCCAGTACTTC. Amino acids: CASSLASDGTQYF.

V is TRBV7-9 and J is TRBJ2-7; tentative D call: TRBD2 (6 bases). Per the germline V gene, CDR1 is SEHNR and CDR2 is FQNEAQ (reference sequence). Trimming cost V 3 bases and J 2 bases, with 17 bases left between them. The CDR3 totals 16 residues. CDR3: CASSFDIWGETYEQYF. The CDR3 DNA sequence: TGTGCCAGCAGCTTCGACATCTGGGGGGAAACCTACGAGCAGTACTTC.

CDR3 coding DNA: TGTGCCAGCGGGGTCGGAGGAGCTTCGACAGATACGCAGTATTTT. Residues: CASGVGGASTDTQYF. The chain uses TRBV28 and TRBJ2-3; maybe TRBD2 (5 bases). The germline CDR1 and CDR2 sequences are MDHEN and SYDVKM. The V end lost 8 bases, the J end lost 3 bases, and 18 bases lay between the germline ends. The CDR3 extends over 15 amino acids. Drawing the rest from reference TRBV28 and TRBJ2-3, the complete variable domain is DVKVTQSSRYLVKRTGEKVFLECVQDMDHENMFWYRQDPGLGLRLIYFSYDVKMKEKGDIPEGYSVSREKKERFSLILESASTNQTSMYLCASGVGGASTDTQYFGPGTRLTVL.

The CDR3 nucleotides read TGTGCCAGCAGCCGGGAGAAGAACACCGGGGAGCTGTTTTTT. It yields the protein CASSREKNTGELFF. The chain combines TRBV2 with TRBJ2-2; D is perhaps TRBD2 (6 bases). The germline V gene has CDR1 SNHLY and CDR2 FYNNEI. The CDR3 consists of 14 residues. V was clipped by 6 bases and J by 1 base, with 9 bases between them.

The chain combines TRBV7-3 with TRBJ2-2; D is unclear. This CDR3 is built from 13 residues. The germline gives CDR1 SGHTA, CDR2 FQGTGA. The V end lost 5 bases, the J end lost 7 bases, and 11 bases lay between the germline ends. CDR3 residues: CASSKLSVGELFF. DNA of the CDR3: TGTGCCAGCAGCAAGCTTAGTGTCGGGGAGCTGTTTTTT.

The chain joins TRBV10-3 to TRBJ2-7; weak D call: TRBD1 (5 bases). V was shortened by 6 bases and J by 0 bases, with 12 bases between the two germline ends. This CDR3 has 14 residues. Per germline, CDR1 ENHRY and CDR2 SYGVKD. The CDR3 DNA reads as TGTGCCATCAGACTCCCTGGGGCCTCCTACGAGCAGTACTTC. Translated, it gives CAIRLPGASYEQYF.

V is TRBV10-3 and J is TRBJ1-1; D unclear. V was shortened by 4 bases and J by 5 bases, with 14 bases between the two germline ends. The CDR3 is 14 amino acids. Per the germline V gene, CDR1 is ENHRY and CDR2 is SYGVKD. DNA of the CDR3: TGTGCCATCAGTGGAGGGAGGGAGCGGACTGAAGCTTTCTTT. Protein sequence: CAISGGRERTEAFF.

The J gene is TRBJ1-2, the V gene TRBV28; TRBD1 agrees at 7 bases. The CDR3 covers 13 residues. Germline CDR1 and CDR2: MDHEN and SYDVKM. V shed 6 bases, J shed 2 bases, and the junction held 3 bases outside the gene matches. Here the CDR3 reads CASSQGQNYGYTF. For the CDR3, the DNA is TGTGCCAGCAGCCAGGGACAGAACTATGGCTACACCTTC.

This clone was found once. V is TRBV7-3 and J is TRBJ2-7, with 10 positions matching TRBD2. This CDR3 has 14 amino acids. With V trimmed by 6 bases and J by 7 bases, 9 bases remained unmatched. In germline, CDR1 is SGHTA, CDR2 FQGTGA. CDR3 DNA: TGTGCCAGCAGTCTCCTAGCGGGGGTGGGTGAGCAGTACTTC. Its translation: CASSLLAGVGEQYF.

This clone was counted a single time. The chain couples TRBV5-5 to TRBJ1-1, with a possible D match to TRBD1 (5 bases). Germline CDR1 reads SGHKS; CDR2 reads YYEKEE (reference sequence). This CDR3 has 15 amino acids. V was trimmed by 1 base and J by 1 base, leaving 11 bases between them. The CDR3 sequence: CASSLLSTGNTEAFF. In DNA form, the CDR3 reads TGTGCCAGCAGCTTGTTGTCTACAGGGAACACTGAAGCTTTCTTT.

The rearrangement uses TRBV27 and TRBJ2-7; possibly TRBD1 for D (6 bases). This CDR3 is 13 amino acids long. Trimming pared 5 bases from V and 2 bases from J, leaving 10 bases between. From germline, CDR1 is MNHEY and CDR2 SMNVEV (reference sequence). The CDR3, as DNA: TGTGCCAGCAGTCAGGACAGTGCCTACGAGCAGTACTTC. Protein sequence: CASSQDSAYEQYF.

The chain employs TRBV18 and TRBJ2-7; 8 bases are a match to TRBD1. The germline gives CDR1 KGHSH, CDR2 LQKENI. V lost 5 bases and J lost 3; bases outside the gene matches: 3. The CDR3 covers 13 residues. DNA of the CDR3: TGTGCCAGCTCAGCCGGGACAGGCTACGAGCAGTACTTC. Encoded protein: CASSAGTGYEQYF.

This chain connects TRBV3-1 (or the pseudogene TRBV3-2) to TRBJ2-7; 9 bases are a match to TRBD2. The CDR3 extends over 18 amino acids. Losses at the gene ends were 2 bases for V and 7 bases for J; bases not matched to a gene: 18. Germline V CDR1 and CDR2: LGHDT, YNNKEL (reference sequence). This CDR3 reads CASSQSPGLAFPAGEQYF. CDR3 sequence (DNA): TGTGCCAGCAGCCAATCGCCGGGACTAGCCTTTCCCGCGGGGGAGCAGTACTTC.

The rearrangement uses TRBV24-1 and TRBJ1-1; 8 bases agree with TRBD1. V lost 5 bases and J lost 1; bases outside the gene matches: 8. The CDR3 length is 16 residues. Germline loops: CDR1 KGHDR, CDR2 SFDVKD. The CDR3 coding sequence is TGTGCCACCAGTGCGACCAGGGGGCATGGGAACACTGAAGCTTTCTTT. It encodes CATSATRGHGNTEAFF.

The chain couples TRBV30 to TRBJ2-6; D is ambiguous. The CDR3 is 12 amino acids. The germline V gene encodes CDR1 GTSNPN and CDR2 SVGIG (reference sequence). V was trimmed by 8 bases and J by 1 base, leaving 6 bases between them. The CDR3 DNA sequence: TGTGCCCGGTCGTCTGGGGCCAACGTCCTGACTTTC. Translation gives CARSSGANVLTF.

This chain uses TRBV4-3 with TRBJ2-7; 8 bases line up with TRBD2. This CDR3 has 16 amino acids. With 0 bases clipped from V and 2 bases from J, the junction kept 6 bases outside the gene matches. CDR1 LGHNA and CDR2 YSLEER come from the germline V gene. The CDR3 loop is CASSQDFTSGTYEQYF. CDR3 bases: TGCGCCAGCAGCCAAGATTTCACTAGCGGAACCTACGAGCAGTACTTC.

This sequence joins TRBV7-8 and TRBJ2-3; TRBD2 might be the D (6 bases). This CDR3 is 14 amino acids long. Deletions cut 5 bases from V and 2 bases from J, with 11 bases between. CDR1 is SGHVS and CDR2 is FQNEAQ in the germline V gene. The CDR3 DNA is TGTGCCAGCAGCCGCGGGATTCTCACAGATACGCAGTATTTT. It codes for CASSRGILTDTQYF.

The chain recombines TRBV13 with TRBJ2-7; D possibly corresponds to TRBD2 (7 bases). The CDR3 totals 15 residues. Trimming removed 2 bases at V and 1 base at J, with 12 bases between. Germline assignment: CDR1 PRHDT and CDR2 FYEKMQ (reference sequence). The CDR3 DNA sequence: TGTGCCAGCAGCTTAAGGGGGGGCGCTTCCTACGAGCAGTACTTC. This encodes CASSLRGGASYEQYF. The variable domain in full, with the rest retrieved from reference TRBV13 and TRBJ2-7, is AAGVIQSPRHLIKEKRETATLKCYPIPRHDTVYWYQQGPGQDPQFLISFYEKMQSDKGSIPDRFSAQQFSDYHSELNMSSLELGDSALYFCASSLRGGASYEQYFGPGTRLTVT.

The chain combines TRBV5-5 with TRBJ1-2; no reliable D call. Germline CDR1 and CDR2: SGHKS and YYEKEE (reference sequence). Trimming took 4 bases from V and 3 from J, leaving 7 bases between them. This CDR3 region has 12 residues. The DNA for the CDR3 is TGTGCCAGCAGCGCGACTGACTATGGCTACACCTTC. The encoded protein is CASSATDYGYTF.

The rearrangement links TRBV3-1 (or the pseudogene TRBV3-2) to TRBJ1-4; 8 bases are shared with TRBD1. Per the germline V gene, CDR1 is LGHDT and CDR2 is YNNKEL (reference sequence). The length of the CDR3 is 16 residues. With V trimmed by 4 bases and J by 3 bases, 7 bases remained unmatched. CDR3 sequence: CASSPRHRGANEKLFF. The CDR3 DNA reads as TGTGCCAGCAGCCCTCGACACAGGGGGGCTAATGAAAAACTGTTTTTT.

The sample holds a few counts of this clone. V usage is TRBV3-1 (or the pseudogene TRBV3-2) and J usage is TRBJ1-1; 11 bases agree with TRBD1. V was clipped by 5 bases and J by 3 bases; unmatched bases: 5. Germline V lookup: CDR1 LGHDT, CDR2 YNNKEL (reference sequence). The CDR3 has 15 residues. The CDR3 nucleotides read TGTGCCAGCAGCGCCCGGGACAGGGGGTACACTGAAGCTTTCTTT. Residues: CASSARDRGYTEAFF.

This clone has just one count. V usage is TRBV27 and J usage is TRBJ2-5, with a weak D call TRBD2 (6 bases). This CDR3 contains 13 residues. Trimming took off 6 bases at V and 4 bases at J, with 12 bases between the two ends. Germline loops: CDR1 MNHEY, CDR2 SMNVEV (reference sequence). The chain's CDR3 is CASRQLALETQYF. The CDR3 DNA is TGTGCCAGCAGACAACTAGCCTTAGAGACCCAGTACTTC.

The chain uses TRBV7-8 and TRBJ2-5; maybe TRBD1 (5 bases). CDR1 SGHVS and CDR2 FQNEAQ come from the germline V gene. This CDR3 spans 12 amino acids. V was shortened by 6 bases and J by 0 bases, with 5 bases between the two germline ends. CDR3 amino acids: CASRQDQETQYF. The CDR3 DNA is TGTGCCAGCAGACAGGACCAAGAGACCCAGTACTTC.

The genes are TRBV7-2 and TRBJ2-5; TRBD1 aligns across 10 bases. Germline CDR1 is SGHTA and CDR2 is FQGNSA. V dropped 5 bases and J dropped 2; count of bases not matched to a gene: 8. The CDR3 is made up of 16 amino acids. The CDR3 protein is CASSISWTGGQETQYF. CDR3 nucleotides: TGTGCCAGCAGCATATCATGGACAGGGGGGCAAGAGACCCAGTACTTC. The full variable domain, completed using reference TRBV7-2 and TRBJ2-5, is GAGVSQSPSNKVTEKGKDVELRCDPISGHTALYWYRQSLGQGLEFLIYFQGNSAPDKSGLPSDRFSAERTGGSVSTLTIQRTQQEDSAVYLCASSISWTGGQETQYFGPGTRLLVL.